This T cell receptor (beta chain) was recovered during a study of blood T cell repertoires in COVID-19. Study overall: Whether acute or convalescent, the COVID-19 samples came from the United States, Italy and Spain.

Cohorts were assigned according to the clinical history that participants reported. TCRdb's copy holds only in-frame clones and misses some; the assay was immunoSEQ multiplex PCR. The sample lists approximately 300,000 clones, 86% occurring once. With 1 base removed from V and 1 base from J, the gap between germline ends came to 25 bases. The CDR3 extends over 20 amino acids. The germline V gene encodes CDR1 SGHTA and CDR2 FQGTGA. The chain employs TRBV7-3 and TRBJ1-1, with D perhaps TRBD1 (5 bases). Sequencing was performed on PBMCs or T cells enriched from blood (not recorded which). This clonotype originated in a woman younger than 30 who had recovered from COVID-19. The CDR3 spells CASSLKPSGAGRLPNTEAFF. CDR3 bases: TGTGCCAGCAGCTTAAAGCCCAGTGGGGCAGGGAGGCTCCCGAACACTGAAGCTTTCTTT. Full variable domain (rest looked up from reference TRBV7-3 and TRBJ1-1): GAGVSQTPSNKVTEKGKYVELRCDPISGHTALYWYRQSLGQGPEFLIYFQGTGAADDSGLPNDRFFAVRPEGSVSTLKIQRTERGDSAVYLCASSLKPSGAGRLPNTEAFFGQGTRLTVV.